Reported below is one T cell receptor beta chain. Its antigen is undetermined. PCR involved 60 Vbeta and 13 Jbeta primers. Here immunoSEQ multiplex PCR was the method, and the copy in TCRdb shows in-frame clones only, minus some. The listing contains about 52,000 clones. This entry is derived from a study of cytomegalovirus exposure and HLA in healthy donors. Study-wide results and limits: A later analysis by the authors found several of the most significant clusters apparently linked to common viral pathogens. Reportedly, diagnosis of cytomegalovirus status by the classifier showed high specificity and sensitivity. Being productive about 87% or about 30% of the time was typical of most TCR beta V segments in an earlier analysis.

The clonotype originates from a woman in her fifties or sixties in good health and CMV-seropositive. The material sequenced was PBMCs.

Here the CDR3 reads CASSTDRVNQPQHF. The DNA of the CDR3 is TGTGCCAGCAGTACTGACAGGGTCAATCAGCCCCAGCATTTT. The chain couples TRBV6-5 to TRBJ1-5; 7 bases line up with TRBD1. The CDR3 is made up of 14 amino acids. Germline-derived CDR1 and CDR2 are MNHEY and SVGAGI. J was trimmed by 3 bases and V by 5 bases; bases with no gene match: 4.